This T cell receptor (beta chain) emerged from a study of monozygotic twins with inflammatory bowel disease (dated by TCRdb to the late 2010s). The study in broad terms: A total of roughly 28 monozygotic twin pairs were included in the full study, comprising nine German pairs (four IBD-concordant, five IBD-discordant) and 19 IBD-discordant Danish pairs. Each individual had, on average, about 151 000 unique TCRalpha sequences and 181 000 unique TCRbeta sequences available for analysis. The search for disease-associated traits relied mainly on comparing IBD patients with their genetically identical healthy co-twins within discordant pairs.

The method was 5' RACE. Preparation of each TCR library used approximately 4,000 ng of total RNA. cDNA was synthesized with SMARTScribe reverse transcriptase in eight separate reactions per sample. During cDNA synthesis, template switching was used to introduce unique molecular identifiers that contained a 6-nucleotide sample barcode. TCRalpha and TCRbeta cDNA was amplified by two nested PCRs of 16 and 9 cycles, with bead purification after each PCR. Before amplification, the cDNA was treated with uracil DNA-glycosylase and purified using the QIAquick PCR purification kit. The second PCR added Illumina TruSeq-compatible adapters along with sample-specific barcodes. TapeStation and Qubit were used to check library quality and concentration, and around 4.5 ng of each library went into the pool. Sequencing of pooled libraries was carried out on an Illumina HiSeq2500 single-index Rapid Run using 2 x 100 bp reads and custom sequencing primers. Per the authors' processing: MiGEC version 1.2.6 was used for UMI-based consensus assembly, which corrected PCR and sequencing errors. V(D)J alignment, clonotype assembly and CDR3 extraction were performed with MiXCR version 2.1.1. To normalise gene usage, clonotype sharing and MAIT/NKT TCR abundance, the analysis used the top 1000, 10 000 and 20 000 clonotypes per sample. Diversity was computed as the inverse Simpson index with the vegan R package after downsampling to 27 000 UMIs. Paired Mann-Whitney U tests were applied to discordant twin pairs, and Benjamini-Hochberg correction was used for multiple testing. One entry per CDR3 protein sequence results from the TCRdb reprocessing of the reads, with DNA left out. TCRdb's processing, not the study's, gives the V and J calls here. The table kept for this sample lists 120,000 to 150,000 distinct CDR3 sequences. The biggest ten clones account for 2.4% of the sample.

From each donor, a roughly 2.5 ml peripheral blood sample was collected into PAXgene tubes and stored at -80 degrees C. Total RNA was isolated from whole blood with the PAXgene blood miRNA kit on an automated QIAcube, without T cell sorting. Peripheral blood from monozygotic twin pairs concordant or discordant for inflammatory bowel disease was subjected to deep TCRalpha and TCRbeta repertoire profiling with unique molecular barcoding. Smoking habits were recorded for all twin pairs, and individuals were classified as current, former or never smokers. With regard to this clonotype: There is no known antigen for this receptor.

Broader findings and caveats from the paper: No single strong signal or clonotype linked to IBD turned up in the results, so the idea that one exists was not supported. Compared with healthy twins, IBD patients had fewer clonotypes in common with other individuals, a difference most pronounced in patients showing signs of disease activity. No difference in repertoire similarity was observed between concordant and discordant twins, possibly owing to limited statistical power. Differing immunosuppressive treatments among patients may have added background noise and inter-individual variability to the repertoires. Distinction between different T cell subtypes could not be achieved in the analysis. TCRbeta repertoire diversity, by inverse Simpson index, was decreased in IBD patients compared with their healthy co-twins.

Sequenced material: blood. The sequence came from a human donor with ulcerative colitis or Crohn's disease, or a healthy co-twin of an affected twin (not recorded which).

The CDR3 amino acid sequence is: CASKWGRAEAFF. The V gene is TRBV6-2 or TRBV6-3 and the J gene is TRBJ1-1; TCRdb selects TRBD1, and the lack of DNA leaves this call unchecked. The CDR3 contains 12 residues, cysteine and phenylalanine counted. The protein alone is recorded here. Taken from the germline V gene, the CDR1 and CDR2 loops are MNHEY and SVGEGT.